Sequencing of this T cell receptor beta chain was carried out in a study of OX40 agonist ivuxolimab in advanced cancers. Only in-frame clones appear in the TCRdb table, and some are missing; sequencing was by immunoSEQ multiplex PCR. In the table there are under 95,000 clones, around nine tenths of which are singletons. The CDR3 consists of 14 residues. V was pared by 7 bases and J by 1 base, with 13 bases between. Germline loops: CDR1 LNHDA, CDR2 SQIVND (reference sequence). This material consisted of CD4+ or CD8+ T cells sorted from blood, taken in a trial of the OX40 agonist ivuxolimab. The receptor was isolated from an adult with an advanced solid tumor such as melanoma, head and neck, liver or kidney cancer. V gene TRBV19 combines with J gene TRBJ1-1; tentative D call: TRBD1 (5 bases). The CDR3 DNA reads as TGTGCCAGTAAGCCGGGACGGCGGAACACTGAAGCTTTCTTT. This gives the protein CASKPGRRNTEAFF.